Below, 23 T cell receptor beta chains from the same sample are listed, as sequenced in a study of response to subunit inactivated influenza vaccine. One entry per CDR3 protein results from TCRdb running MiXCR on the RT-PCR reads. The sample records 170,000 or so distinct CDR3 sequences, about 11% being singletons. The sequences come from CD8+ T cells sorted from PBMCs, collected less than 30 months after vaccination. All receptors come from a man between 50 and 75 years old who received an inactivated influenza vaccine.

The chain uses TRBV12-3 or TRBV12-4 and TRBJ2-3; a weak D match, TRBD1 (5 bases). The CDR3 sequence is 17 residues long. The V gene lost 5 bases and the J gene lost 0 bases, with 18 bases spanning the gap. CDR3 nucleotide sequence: TGTGCCAGCAGTCGCCCCACAGGTCGCCTGAGCACAGATACGCAGTATTTT. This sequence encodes CASSRPTGRLSTDTQYF.

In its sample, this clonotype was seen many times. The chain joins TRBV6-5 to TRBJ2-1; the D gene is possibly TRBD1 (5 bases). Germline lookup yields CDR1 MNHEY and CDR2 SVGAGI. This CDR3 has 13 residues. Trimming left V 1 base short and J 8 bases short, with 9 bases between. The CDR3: CASSYFREDEQFF. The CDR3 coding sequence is TGTGCCAGCAGTTACTTCAGGGAAGATGAGCAGTTCTTC.

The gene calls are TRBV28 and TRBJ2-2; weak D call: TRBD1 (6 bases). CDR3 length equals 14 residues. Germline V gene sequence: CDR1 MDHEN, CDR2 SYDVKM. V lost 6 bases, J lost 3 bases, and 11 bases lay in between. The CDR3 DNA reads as TGTGCCAGCAGGCTCTCAGGGGACACCGGGGAGCTGTTTTTT. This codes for CASRLSGDTGELFF.

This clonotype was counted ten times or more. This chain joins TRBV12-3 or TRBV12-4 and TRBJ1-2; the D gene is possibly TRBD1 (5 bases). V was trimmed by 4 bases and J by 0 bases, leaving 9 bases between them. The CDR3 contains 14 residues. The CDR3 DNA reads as TGTGCCAGCAGTTACGGGACGTCTAACTATGGCTACACCTTC. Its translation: CASSYGTSNYGYTF.

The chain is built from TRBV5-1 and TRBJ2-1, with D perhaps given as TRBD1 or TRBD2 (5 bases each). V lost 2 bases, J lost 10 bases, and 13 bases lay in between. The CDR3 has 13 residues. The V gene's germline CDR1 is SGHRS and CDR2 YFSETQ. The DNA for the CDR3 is TGCGCCAGCAGCTTATCCGGGGCCCACGAGCAGTTCTTC. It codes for CASSLSGAHEQFF.

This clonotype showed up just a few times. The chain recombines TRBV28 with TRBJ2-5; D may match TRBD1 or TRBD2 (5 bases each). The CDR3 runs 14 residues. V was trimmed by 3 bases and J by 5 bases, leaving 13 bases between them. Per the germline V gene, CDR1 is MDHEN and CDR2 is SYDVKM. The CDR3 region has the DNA TGTGCCAGCAGTTTTATGATCAGGGAGGAGACCCAGTACTTC. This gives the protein CASSFMIREETQYF.

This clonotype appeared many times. CDR3 DNA sequence: TGTGCCAGCAGTTTTGTAGGGCAACAAGAGACCCAGTACTTC. Protein product: CASSFVGQQETQYF. V usage is TRBV28 and J usage is TRBJ2-5; no reliable D call. Trimming shortened V by 3 bases and J by 2 bases, and 10 bases separated the two germline ends. CDR1 is MDHEN and CDR2 is SYDVKM in the germline V gene. This CDR3 comprises 14 residues. Full variable domain (rest looked up from reference TRBV28 and TRBJ2-5): DVKVTQSSRYLVKRTGEKVFLECVQDMDHENMFWYRQDPGLGLRLIYFSYDVKMKEKGDIPEGYSVSREKKERFSLILESASTNQTSMYLCASSFVGQQETQYFGPGTRLLVL.

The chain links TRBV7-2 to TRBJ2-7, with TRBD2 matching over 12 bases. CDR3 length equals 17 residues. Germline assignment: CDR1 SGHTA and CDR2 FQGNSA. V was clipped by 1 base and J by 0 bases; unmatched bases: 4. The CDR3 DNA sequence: TGTGCCAGCAGCTTAGTGTCTAGCGGGGGGGTCTCCTACGAGCAGTACTTC. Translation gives CASSLVSSGGVSYEQYF.

This CDR3 reads CASSLVRGFDEAFF. CDR3 DNA sequence: TGTGCCAGCAGCTTAGTTCGGGGTTTTGACGAAGCTTTCTTT. The V call is TRBV7-9, the J call TRBJ1-1; D ambiguous. The germline gives CDR1 SEHNR, CDR2 FQNEAQ (reference sequence). This CDR3 comprises 14 residues. V gave up 1 base and J gave up 8 bases, with 14 bases separating them.

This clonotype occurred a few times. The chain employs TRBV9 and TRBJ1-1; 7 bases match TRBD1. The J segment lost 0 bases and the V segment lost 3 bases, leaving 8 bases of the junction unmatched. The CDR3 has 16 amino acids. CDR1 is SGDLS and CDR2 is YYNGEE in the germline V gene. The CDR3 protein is CASSGRDSSLNTEAFF. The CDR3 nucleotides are TGTGCCAGCAGCGGCCGGGACAGCTCTTTGAACACTGAAGCTTTCTTT.

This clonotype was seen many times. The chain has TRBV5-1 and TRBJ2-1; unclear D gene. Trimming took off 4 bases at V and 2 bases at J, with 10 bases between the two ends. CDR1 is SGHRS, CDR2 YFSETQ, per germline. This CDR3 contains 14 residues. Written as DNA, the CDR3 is TGCGCCAGCAGCCCCCCTCAACCCTACAATGAGCAGTTCTTC. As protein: CASSPPQPYNEQFF. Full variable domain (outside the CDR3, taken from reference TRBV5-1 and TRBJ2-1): KAGVTQTPRYLIKTRGQQVTLSCSPISGHRSVSWYQQTPGQGLQFLFEYFSETQRNKGNFPGRFSGRQFSNSRSEMNVSTLELGDSALYLCASSPPQPYNEQFFGPGTRLTVL.

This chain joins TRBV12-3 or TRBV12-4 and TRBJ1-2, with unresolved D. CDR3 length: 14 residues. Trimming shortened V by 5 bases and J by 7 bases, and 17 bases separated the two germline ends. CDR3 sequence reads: CASSPPGRVAGYTF. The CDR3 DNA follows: TGTGCCAGCAGTCCCCCGGGGAGGGTGGCTGGCTACACCTTC.

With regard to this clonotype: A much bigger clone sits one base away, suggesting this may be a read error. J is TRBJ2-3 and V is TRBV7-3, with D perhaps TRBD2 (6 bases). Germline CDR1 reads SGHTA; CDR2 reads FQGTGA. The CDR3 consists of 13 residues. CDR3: CVSSSLATDTQYF. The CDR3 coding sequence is TGTGTCAGCAGCTCCCTAGCGACAGATACGCAGTATTTT.

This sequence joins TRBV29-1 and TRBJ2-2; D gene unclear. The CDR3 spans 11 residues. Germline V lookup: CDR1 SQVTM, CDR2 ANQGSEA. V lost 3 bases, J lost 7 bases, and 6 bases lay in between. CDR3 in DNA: TGCAGCGTTGAGGGGAACGGGGAGCTGTTTTTT. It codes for CSVEGNGELFF.

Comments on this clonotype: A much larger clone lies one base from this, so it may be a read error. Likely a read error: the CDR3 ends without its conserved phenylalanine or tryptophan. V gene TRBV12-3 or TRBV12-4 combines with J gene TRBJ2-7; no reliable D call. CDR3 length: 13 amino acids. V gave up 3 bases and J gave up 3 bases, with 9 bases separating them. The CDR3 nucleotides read TGTGCCAGCAGTTTCGGTCACAACTACGAGCAGTACTTA. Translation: CASSFGHNYEQYL.

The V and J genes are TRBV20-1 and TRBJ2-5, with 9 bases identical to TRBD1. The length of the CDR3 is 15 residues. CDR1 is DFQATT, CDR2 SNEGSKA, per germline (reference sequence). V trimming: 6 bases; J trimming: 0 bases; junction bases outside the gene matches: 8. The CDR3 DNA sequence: TGCAGTGCCCACCCGGACAGGGGAGACCAAGAGACCCAGTACTTC. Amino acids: CSAHPDRGDQETQYF.

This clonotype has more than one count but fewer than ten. The CDR3: CASSWDTRGGTEAFF. CDR3 in DNA: TGCGCCAGCAGCTGGGACACCCGCGGTGGTACTGAAGCTTTCTTT. The genes are TRBV5-1 and TRBJ1-1; a possible D gene is TRBD1 (6 bases). The CDR3 is made up of 15 amino acids. The V end lost 3 bases, the J end lost 5 bases, and 17 bases lay between the germline ends. Germline CDR1 reads SGHRS; CDR2 reads YFSETQ.

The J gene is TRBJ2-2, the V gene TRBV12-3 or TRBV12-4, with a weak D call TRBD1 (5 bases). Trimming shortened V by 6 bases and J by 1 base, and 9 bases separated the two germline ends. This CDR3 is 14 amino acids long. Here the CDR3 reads CASRYDRNTGELFF. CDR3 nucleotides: TGTGCCAGCAGATACGACAGGAACACCGGGGAGCTGTTTTTT.

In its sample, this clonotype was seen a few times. The DNA for the CDR3 is TGCGCCAGCAGCCCGACAGAAGTGGTAGCCAAAAACATTCAGTACTTC. It is translated as CASSPTEVVAKNIQYF. This chain connects TRBV4-1 to TRBJ2-4, with TRBD1 as a possible D gene (5 bases). Trimming took off 4 bases at V and 0 bases at J, with 13 bases between the two ends. This CDR3 spans 16 amino acids. Germline V CDR1 and CDR2: MGHRA, YSYEKL.

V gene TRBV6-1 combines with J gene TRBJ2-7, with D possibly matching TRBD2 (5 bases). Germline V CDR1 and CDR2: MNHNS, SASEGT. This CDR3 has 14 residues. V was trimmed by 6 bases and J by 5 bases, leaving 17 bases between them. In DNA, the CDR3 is TGTGCCAGCAGGCCGACCGGGGTGGGTGACGAGCAGTACTTC. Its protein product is CASRPTGVGDEQYF.

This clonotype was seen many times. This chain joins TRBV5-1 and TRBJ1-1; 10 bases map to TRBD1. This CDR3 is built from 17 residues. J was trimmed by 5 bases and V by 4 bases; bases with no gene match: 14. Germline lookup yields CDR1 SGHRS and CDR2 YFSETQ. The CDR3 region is CASSAPVVGQGRTEAFF. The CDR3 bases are TGCGCCAGCAGCGCACCGGTAGTGGGACAGGGGAGGACTGAAGCTTTCTTT.

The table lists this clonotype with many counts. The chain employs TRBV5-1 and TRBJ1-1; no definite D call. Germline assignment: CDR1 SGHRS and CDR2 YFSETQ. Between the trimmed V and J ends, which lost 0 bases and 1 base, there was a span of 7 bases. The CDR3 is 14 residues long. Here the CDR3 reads CASSLVAANTEAFF. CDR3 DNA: TGCGCCAGCAGCTTGGTCGCGGCGAACACTGAAGCTTTCTTT.

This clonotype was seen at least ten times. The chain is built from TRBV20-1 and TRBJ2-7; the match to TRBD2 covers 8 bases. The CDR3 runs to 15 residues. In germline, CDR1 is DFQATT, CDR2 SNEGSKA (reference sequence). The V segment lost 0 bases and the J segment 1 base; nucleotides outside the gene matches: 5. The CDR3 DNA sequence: TGCAGTGCTAGAGATCGACTAGCGTCATCCTACGAGCAGTACTTC. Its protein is CSARDRLASSYEQYF.